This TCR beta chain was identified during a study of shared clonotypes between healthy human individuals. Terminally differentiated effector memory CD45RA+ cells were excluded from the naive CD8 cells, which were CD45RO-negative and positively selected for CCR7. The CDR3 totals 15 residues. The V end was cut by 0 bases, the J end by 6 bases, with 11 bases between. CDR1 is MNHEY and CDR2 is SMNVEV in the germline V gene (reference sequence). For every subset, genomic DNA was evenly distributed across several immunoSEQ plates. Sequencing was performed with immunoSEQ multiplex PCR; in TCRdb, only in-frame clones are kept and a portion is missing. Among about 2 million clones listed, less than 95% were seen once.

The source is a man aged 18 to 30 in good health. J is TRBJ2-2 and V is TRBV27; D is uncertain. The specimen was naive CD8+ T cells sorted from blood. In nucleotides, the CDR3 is TGTGCCAGCAGTTTATCCTCTCGAGATCCCGGGGAGCTGTTTTTT. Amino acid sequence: CASSLSSRDPGELFF.